This TCR beta chain was sequenced during a study of blood T cell repertoires in COVID-19. About the research overall: The samples span acute and convalescent COVID-19 from the United States, Italy and Spain. Nucleic acid was either cDNA or gDNA, and it came from T cells, B-cell-depleted T cells, or PBMCs.

CDR1 and CDR2 from the germline V gene are LNHDA and SQIVND (reference sequence). Trimming at V came to 3 bases and at J to 4 bases, leaving 16 bases not matched to a gene. The CDR3 contains 18 residues. As handled by the study authors: The authors estimated nucleated cell counts from reference gene primer amplification. Profiled with immunoSEQ multiplex PCR; TCRdb holds only in-frame clones, not every one. That table gives V, J and clone size, and the DNA gave D and trimming. The sample shows about 170,000 clones, roughly 85% of them seen only once. Specimen: peripheral blood. The source is a woman of 80 years or more with acute or convalescent COVID-19. The chain carries TRBV19 and TRBJ1-1; 8 nucleotides match TRBD1. For the CDR3, the DNA is TGTGCCAGTAGTATTTCCCCCTCAGGGGGCGCGGTAATCACTGAAGCTTTCTTT. Amino acid sequence: CASSISPSGGAVITEAFF. The full variable domain, in which reference TRBV19 and TRBJ1-1 provide the parts outside the CDR3, is DGGITQSPKYLFRKEGQNVTLSCEQNLNHDAMYWYRQDPGQGLRLIYYSQIVNDFQKGDIAEGYSVSREKKESFPLTVTSAQKNPTAFYLCASSISPSGGAVITEAFFGQGTRLTVV.